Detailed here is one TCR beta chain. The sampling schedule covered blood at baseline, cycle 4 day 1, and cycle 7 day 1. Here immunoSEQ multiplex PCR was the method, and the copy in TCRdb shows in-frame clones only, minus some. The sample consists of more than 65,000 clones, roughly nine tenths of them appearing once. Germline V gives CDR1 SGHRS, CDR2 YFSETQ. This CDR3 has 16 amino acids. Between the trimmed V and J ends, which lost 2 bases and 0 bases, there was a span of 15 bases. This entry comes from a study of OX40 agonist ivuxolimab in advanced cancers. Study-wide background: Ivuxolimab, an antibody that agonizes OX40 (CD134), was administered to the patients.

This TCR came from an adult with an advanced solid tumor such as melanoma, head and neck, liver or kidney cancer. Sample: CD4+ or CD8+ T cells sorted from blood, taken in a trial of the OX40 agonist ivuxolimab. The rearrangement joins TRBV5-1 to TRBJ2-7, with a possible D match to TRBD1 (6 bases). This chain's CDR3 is CASSLGTFINSYEQYF. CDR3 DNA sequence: TGCGCCAGCAGCTTAGGGACATTTATCAACTCCTACGAGCAGTACTTC.